The clone carrying this T cell receptor beta chain was counted once. Produced via immunoSEQ multiplex PCR; TCRdb's table is partial and in-frame only. The data hold around 170,000 clones, with 88% observed a single time. The data were taken from a study of blood T cell repertoires in COVID-19. Study-level information: The United States, Italy and Spain provided the acute and convalescent COVID-19 samples.

V was clipped by 11 bases and J by 0 bases, with 11 bases between them. CDR1 and CDR2 from the germline V gene are MNHEY and SVGAGI. This CDR3 spans 14 amino acids. The V gene is TRBV6-5, the J gene TRBJ2-6; D gene ambiguous. This clonotype originated in a man in his 60s with acute or convalescent COVID-19. The sequenced material came from peripheral blood. For the CDR3, the DNA is TGTGCCGTGTCGCCTAACTCTGGGGCCAACGTCCTGACTTTC. Encoded protein: CAVSPNSGANVLTF.